These T cell receptor beta chains were read from a single sample in a study of vaccination effects on CD4 cells after COVID-19. Method: immunoSEQ multiplex PCR; TCRdb's copy keeps in-frame clones and lacks some. Of 84,000 or so clones in the sample, roughly 80% were seen once. These receptors' antigens are unknown. The sequenced sample was CD4+ T cells from PBMCs cultured with HCoV-OC43 spike peptides, obtained after COVID-19 vaccination. The receptors shown here come from a human donor who received a COVID-19 vaccine. Each CDR3 is given with its conserved first and last residue. Each record gives: D gene, J gene, clone size, V gene, CDR3 protein, CDR3 DNA. A D gene is named only where the DNA matches it firmly. The size of a clone is reported for some rows only, either as once, few or many, or as a class for expanded clones.

D: .
J: TRBJ1-1
size: .
V: TRBV7-8
CDR3: CASSPGTEAFF
DNA: TGTGCCAGCAGCCCTGGCACTGAAGCTTTCTTT

D: .
J: TRBJ2-5
size: .
V: TRBV5-1
CDR3: CASRFSTAQETQYF
DNA: TGCGCCAGCAGATTTTCTACAGCCCAAGAGACCCAGTACTTC

D: .
J: TRBJ1-2
size: .
V: TRBV9
CDR3: CASRREANYGYTF
DNA: TGTGCCAGCAGAAGAGAAGCTAACTATGGCTACACCTTC

D: TRBD1
J: TRBJ1-1
size: once
V: TRBV5-5
CDR3: CASSYRGRSGGGIRNTEAFF
DNA: TGTGCCAGCAGCTACAGGGGAAGGAGTGGGGGGGGCATTCGGAACACTGAAGCTTTCTTT

D: TRBD2
J: TRBJ2-2
size: .
V: TRBV10-2
CDR3: CASRAGTTNTGELFF
DNA: TGCGCCAGCAGAGCCGGGACTACGAACACCGGGGAGCTGTTTTTT

D: TRBD1
J: TRBJ2-3
size: .
V: TRBV11-2
CDR3: CASSFLTGVGTDTQYF
DNA: TGTGCCAGCAGCTTCCTGACAGGGGTGGGCACAGATACGCAGTATTTT

D: .
J: TRBJ2-5
size: .
V: TRBV18
CDR3: CASSAGQRETQYF
DNA: TGTGCCAGCTCAGCAGGACAGAGAGAGACCCAGTACTTC

D: .
J: TRBJ1-6
size: .
V: TRBV19
CDR3: CASRRDRGSPLHF
DNA: TGTGCCAGTAGAAGGGACCGGGGTTCACCCCTCCACTTT

D: .
J: TRBJ2-5
size: .
V: TRBV27
CDR3: CASSLRGAGETQYF
DNA: TGTGCCAGCAGTTTACGGGGGGCCGGAGAGACCCAGTACTTC

D: .
J: TRBJ2-4
size: .
V: TRBV21-1
CDR3: CASSKERELAKNIQYF
DNA: TGTGCCAGCAGCAAAGAGCGGGAACTAGCCAAAAACATTCAGTACTTC

D: .
J: TRBJ1-5
size: .
V: TRBV15
CDR3: CATSRVAEGQPQHF
DNA: TGTGCCACCAGCAGAGTCGCCGAAGGTCAGCCCCAGCATTTT

D: .
J: TRBJ2-5
size: .
V: TRBV2
CDR3: CASSLPPGQGLETQYF
DNA: TGTGCCAGCAGTCTCCCTCCGGGACAAGGGTTGGAGACCCAGTACTTC

D: .
J: TRBJ2-3
size: .
V: TRBV6-6
CDR3: CASSYSSSTDTQYF
DNA: TGTGCCAGCAGTTACTCCTCTAGTACAGATACGCAGTATTTT

D: TRBD1
J: TRBJ1-4
size: .
V: TRBV30
CDR3: CAWSPGTGDEKLFF
DNA: TGTGCCTGGAGTCCGGGGACAGGGGATGAAAAACTGTTTTTT

D: TRBD1
J: TRBJ1-2
size: .
V: TRBV6-5
CDR3: CASSSPGGYGYTF
DNA: TGTGCCAGCAGTTCCCCAGGGGGCTATGGCTACACCTTC

D: .
J: TRBJ1-1
size: .
V: TRBV6-5
CDR3: CASSRYTEAFF
DNA: TGTGCCAGCTCAAGGTATACTGAAGCTTTCTTT

D: .
J: TRBJ1-4
size: .
V: TRBV5-1
CDR3: CASSLNEKLFF
DNA: TGCGCCAGCAGCTTGAATGAAAAACTGTTTTTT

D: TRBD1
J: TRBJ2-2
size: few
V: TRBV11-2
CDR3: CASSPRGQGMAGELFF
DNA: TGTGCCAGCAGCCCACGGGGACAGGGTATGGCCGGGGAGCTGTTTTTT

D: .
J: TRBJ2-6
size: few
V: TRBV15
CDR3: CATSRDRGASGANVLTF
DNA: TGTGCCACCAGCAGAGATCGCGGAGCCTCTGGGGCCAACGTCCTGACTTTC

D: TRBD1
J: TRBJ1-1
size: .
V: TRBV5-6
CDR3: CASSYGQALNTEAFF
DNA: TGTGCCAGCAGCTACGGACAGGCCTTAAACACTGAAGCTTTCTTT

D: .
J: TRBJ1-1
size: .
V: TRBV29-1
CDR3: CSVYSSSTEAFF
DNA: TGCAGCGTTTACTCGAGTAGCACTGAAGCTTTCTTT

D: .
J: TRBJ2-5
size: .
V: TRBV5-1
CDR3: CASSLARGLETQYF
DNA: TGCGCCAGCAGCTTGGCCAGAGGGCTAGAGACCCAGTACTTC

D: .
J: TRBJ2-2
size: .
V: TRBV5-1
CDR3: CASSFSGMNTGELFF
DNA: TGCGCCAGCAGCTTTTCAGGGATGAACACCGGGGAGCTGTTTTTT

D: TRBD1
J: TRBJ2-2
size: .
V: TRBV19
CDR3: CASSIGTGRTGELFF
DNA: TGTGCCAGTAGTATAGGGACAGGGCGCACCGGGGAGCTGTTTTTT

D: .
J: TRBJ1-6
size: few
V: TRBV19
CDR3: CASRPLGGYSPLHF
DNA: TGTGCCAGTCGCCCCCTCGGGGGTTATTCACCCCTCCACTTT

D: .
J: TRBJ1-1
size: .
V: TRBV30
CDR3: CAWSRQTGLNTEAFF
DNA: TGTGCCTGGAGTCGGCAAACAGGGCTGAACACTGAAGCTTTCTTT

D: .
J: TRBJ1-4
size: once
V: TRBV6-5
CDR3: CASSPSLGDREKLFF
DNA: TGTGCCAGCAGCCCCTCTTTGGGTGATCGGGAAAAACTGTTTTTT

D: TRBD2
J: TRBJ2-2
size: .
V: TRBV3-1/TRBV3-2
CDR3: CASSQLAGTNTGELFF
DNA: TGTGCCAGCAGCCAACTAGCGGGGACGAACACCGGGGAGCTGTTTTTT

D: .
J: TRBJ1-3
size: .
V: TRBV2
CDR3: CASSSLYGGNTIYF
DNA: TGTGCCAGCAGTTCTCTATATGGAGGAAACACCATATATTTT

D: .
J: TRBJ1-1
size: few
V: TRBV2
CDR3: CASSESLSGTEAFF
DNA: TGTGCCAGCAGTGAGTCTCTTAGCGGGACTGAAGCTTTCTTT

D: TRBD1
J: TRBJ1-4
size: few
V: TRBV7-3
CDR3: CASSLQGQTNEKLFF
DNA: TGTGCCAGCAGCCTACAGGGGCAAACTAATGAAAAACTGTTTTTT

D: .
J: TRBJ1-1
size: few
V: TRBV12-3/TRBV12-4
CDR3: CASSFYVNTEAFF
DNA: TGTGCCAGCAGTTTTTATGTGAACACTGAAGCTTTCTTT

D: TRBD1
J: TRBJ1-2
size: .
V: TRBV5-1
CDR3: CASSPQMTGAGGYTF
DNA: TGCGCCAGCAGCCCTCAGATGACAGGGGCTGGGGGCTACACCTTC

D: .
J: TRBJ2-3
size: .
V: TRBV24-1
CDR3: CATSEIMRDTQYF
DNA: TGTGCCACCAGTGAAATCATGAGGGATACGCAGTATTTT

D: .
J: TRBJ1-6
size: few
V: TRBV2
CDR3: CASTPAGAGYNSPLHF
DNA: TGTGCCAGCACCCCGGCGGGCGCGGGATATAATTCACCCCTCCACTTT

D: .
J: TRBJ2-5
size: once
V: TRBV29-1
CDR3: CSVEVPGQETQYF
DNA: TGCAGCGTTGAAGTCCCCGGCCAAGAGACCCAGTACTTC

D: TRBD1
J: TRBJ2-6
size: .
V: TRBV6-5
CDR3: CASLTGGSGANVLTF
DNA: TGTGCCAGCCTGACAGGGGGATCGGGGGCCAACGTCCTGACTTTC

D: TRBD1
J: TRBJ2-2
size: once
V: TRBV5-1
CDR3: CASRQSGQVNTGELFF
DNA: TGCGCCTCCCGCCAATCGGGACAGGTGAACACCGGGGAGCTGTTTTTT

D: .
J: TRBJ1-4
size: .
V: TRBV28
CDR3: CASSYRPAEKLFF
DNA: TGTGCCAGCAGCTACCGACCCGCCGAAAAACTGTTTTTT

D: .
J: TRBJ1-1
size: .
V: TRBV19
CDR3: CASSISWRNTEAFF
DNA: TGTGCCAGTAGTATAAGTTGGAGGAACACTGAAGCTTTCTTT

D: .
J: TRBJ2-1
size: .
V: TRBV6-2/TRBV6-3
CDR3: CASNPDASYNEQFF
DNA: TGTGCCAGCAACCCTGACGCCTCCTACAATGAGCAGTTCTTC

D: TRBD1
J: TRBJ1-1
size: .
V: TRBV19
CDR3: CATRRQGATEAFF
DNA: TGTGCCACTAGAAGACAGGGTGCAACTGAAGCTTTCTTT

D: TRBD2
J: TRBJ2-3
size: medium-sized
V: TRBV7-8
CDR3: CASSLADSGGPSTDTQYF
DNA: TGTGCCAGCAGCTTAGCCGATTCGGGAGGGCCTAGCACAGATACGCAGTATTTT

D: .
J: TRBJ2-2
size: .
V: TRBV5-1
CDR3: CASSPQSTGELFF
DNA: TGCGCCAGCAGCCCCCAAAGTACCGGGGAGCTGTTTTTT

D: TRBD2
J: TRBJ2-5
size: .
V: TRBV7-2
CDR3: CASSLNSGAHQETQYF
DNA: TGTGCCAGCAGCCTAAATAGCGGGGCCCACCAAGAGACCCAGTACTTC

D: TRBD1
J: TRBJ1-5
size: few
V: TRBV6-6
CDR3: CASSPKDRDLPQHF
DNA: TGTGCCAGCAGTCCCAAGGACAGGGATCTGCCCCAGCATTTT

D: .
J: TRBJ1-3
size: .
V: TRBV18
CDR3: CASSPDWGRGRKNSGNTIYF
DNA: TGTGCCAGCTCACCGGATTGGGGCCGAGGGAGAAAAAACTCTGGAAACACCATATATTTT

D: TRBD1
J: TRBJ2-2
size: .
V: TRBV27
CDR3: CASNRQGVNTGELFF
DNA: TGTGCCAGCAATCGACAGGGGGTGAACACCGGGGAGCTGTTTTTT

D: TRBD1
J: TRBJ1-5
size: .
V: TRBV19
CDR3: CASSIGPNRGFYSNQPQHF
DNA: TGTGCCAGTAGCATAGGTCCCAACAGGGGATTTTATAGCAATCAGCCCCAGCATTTT

D: .
J: TRBJ1-5
size: .
V: TRBV6-5
CDR3: CASSTNSNQPQHF
DNA: TGTGCCAGCAGTACTAATAGCAATCAGCCCCAGCATTTT

D: .
J: TRBJ1-1
size: .
V: TRBV19
CDR3: CASRRQADTEAFF
DNA: TGTGCCAGTAGACGACAGGCGGACACTGAAGCTTTCTTT

D: .
J: TRBJ2-1
size: .
V: TRBV30
CDR3: CAWSVALPHNEQFF
DNA: TGTGCCTGGAGTGTCGCCCTTCCCCACAATGAGCAGTTCTTC

D: TRBD2
J: TRBJ2-1
size: .
V: TRBV6-6
CDR3: CASSRTSGVNEQFF
DNA: TGTGCCAGCAGCCGGACTAGCGGCGTCAATGAGCAGTTCTTC

D: .
J: TRBJ1-5
size: once
V: TRBV2
CDR3: CASVSDRWGNQPQHF
DNA: TGTGCCAGCGTTTCAGATCGCTGGGGCAATCAGCCCCAGCATTTT

D: .
J: TRBJ2-5
size: .
V: TRBV25-1
CDR3: CASSDPTRGETQYF
DNA: TGTGCCAGCAGTGATCCTACTCGGGGAGAGACCCAGTACTTC

D: TRBD1
J: TRBJ2-5
size: .
V: TRBV28
CDR3: CASSFRGTGRETQYF
DNA: TGTGCCAGCAGTTTCCGTGGGACAGGGAGAGAGACCCAGTACTTC

D: TRBD1
J: TRBJ1-6
size: .
V: TRBV4-3
CDR3: CASSQAAGGSYNSPLHF
DNA: TGCGCCAGCAGCCAAGCGGCAGGGGGCTCCTATAATTCACCCCTCCACTTT